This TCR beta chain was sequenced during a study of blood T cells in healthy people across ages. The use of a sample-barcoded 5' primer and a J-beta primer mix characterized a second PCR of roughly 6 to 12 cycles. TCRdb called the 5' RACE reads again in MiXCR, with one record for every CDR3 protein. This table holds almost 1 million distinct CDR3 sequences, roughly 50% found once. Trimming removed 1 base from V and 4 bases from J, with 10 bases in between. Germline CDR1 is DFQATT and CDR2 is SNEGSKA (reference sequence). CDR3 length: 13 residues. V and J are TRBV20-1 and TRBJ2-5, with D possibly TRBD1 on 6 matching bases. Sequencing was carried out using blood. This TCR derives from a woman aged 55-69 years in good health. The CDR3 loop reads CSARAGARETQYF. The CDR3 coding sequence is TGCAGTGCTAGAGCAGGGGCCCGAGAGACCCAGTACTTC.